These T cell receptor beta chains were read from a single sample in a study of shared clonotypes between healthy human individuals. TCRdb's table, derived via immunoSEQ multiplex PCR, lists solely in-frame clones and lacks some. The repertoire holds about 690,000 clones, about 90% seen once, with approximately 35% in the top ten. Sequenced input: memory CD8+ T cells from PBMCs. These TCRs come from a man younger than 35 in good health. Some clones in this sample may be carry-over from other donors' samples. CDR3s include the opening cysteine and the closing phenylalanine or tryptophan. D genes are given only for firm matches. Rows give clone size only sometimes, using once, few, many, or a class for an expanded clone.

cdr3_aa: CASSIGGRELIYGYTF
cdr3_nt: TGTGCCAGTAGTATAGGCGGCCGCGAATTAATTTATGGCTACACCTTC
clone_size: .
d_call: .
v_call: TRBV19
j_call: TRBJ1-2

cdr3_aa: CASSSRGFYEQYF
cdr3_nt: TGTGCCAGCAGTTCCAGGGGGTTCTACGAGCAGTACTTC
clone_size: .
d_call: TRBD1
v_call: TRBV28
j_call: TRBJ2-7

cdr3_aa: CASSLFYYEQYF
cdr3_nt: TGTGCCAGCAGTTTATTCTACTACGAGCAGTACTTC
clone_size: .
d_call: .
v_call: TRBV28
j_call: TRBJ2-7

cdr3_aa: CASSPPLDPDHPYEQYF
cdr3_nt: TGTGCCAGCAGTCCCCCTCTAGACCCGGATCACCCCTACGAGCAGTACTTC
clone_size: .
d_call: .
v_call: TRBV27
j_call: TRBJ2-7

cdr3_aa: CAISESNSGSYEQYF
cdr3_nt: TGTGCCATCAGTGAGTCGAATTCCGGATCCTACGAGCAGTACTTC
clone_size: .
d_call: .
v_call: TRBV10-3
j_call: TRBJ2-7

cdr3_aa: CATLTQGGQPQHF
cdr3_nt: TGTGCCACCTTAACTCAAGGGGGCCAGCCCCAGCATTTT
clone_size: few
d_call: TRBD1
v_call: TRBV28
j_call: TRBJ1-5

cdr3_aa: CASRGGVNQPQHF
cdr3_nt: TGTGCCAGCAGAGGTGGGGTGAATCAGCCCCAGCATTTT
clone_size: .
d_call: .
v_call: TRBV28
j_call: TRBJ1-5

cdr3_aa: CASSSHRVVDEQFF
cdr3_nt: TGTGCCAGCAGCTCACACCGGGTCGTCGATGAGCAGTTCTTC
clone_size: .
d_call: .
v_call: TRBV14
j_call: TRBJ2-1

cdr3_aa: CASSLYPPGAYGYTF
cdr3_nt: TGTGCCAGCAGTTTATACCCCCCAGGGGCCTATGGCTACACCTTC
clone_size: .
d_call: .
v_call: TRBV28
j_call: TRBJ1-2

cdr3_aa: CASSVTAGVNYGYTF
cdr3_nt: TGTGCCAGCAGTGTCACTGCCGGGGTGAACTATGGCTACACCTTC
clone_size: .
d_call: .
v_call: TRBV27
j_call: TRBJ1-2

cdr3_aa: CASRFDPLNTEAFF
cdr3_nt: TGTGCCAGCCGGTTCGACCCGTTGAACACTGAAGCTTTCTTT
clone_size: .
d_call: .
v_call: TRBV6-4
j_call: TRBJ1-1

cdr3_aa: CASRYRDRVYNEQFF
cdr3_nt: TGTGCCAGCAGATACCGGGACAGGGTTTACAATGAGCAGTTCTTC
clone_size: .
d_call: TRBD1
v_call: TRBV9
j_call: TRBJ2-1

cdr3_aa: CATVGSGSSYNEQFF
cdr3_nt: TGTGCCACCGTTGGTTCCGGGAGCTCCTACAATGAGCAGTTCTTC
clone_size: .
d_call: .
v_call: TRBV15
j_call: TRBJ2-1

cdr3_aa: CASSLGPGVYEQYF
cdr3_nt: TGTGCCAGCAGCTTAGGGCCAGGGGTCTACGAGCAGTACTTC
clone_size: .
d_call: .
v_call: TRBV11-2
j_call: TRBJ2-7

cdr3_aa: CASSWGQGVEKFF
cdr3_nt: TGCGCCAGCAGCTGGGGACAGGGGGTTGAGAAGTTCTTC
clone_size: .
d_call: TRBD1
v_call: TRBV5-1
j_call: TRBJ2-1

cdr3_aa: CASSNSGSLSYEQYF
cdr3_nt: TGTGCCAGCTCTAATAGCGGGAGCCTCTCCTACGAGCAGTACTTC
clone_size: .
d_call: TRBD2
v_call: TRBV9
j_call: TRBJ2-7

cdr3_aa: CASSTPGQGPTNEKLFF
cdr3_nt: TGTGCCAGCAGCACCCCAGGACAGGGGCCAACTAATGAAAAACTGTTTTTT
clone_size: .
d_call: TRBD1
v_call: TRBV9
j_call: TRBJ1-4

cdr3_aa: CASSPPGTGEWGAFF
cdr3_nt: TGTGCCAGCAGTCCACCCGGGACAGGGGAGTGGGGGGCTTTCTTT
clone_size: .
d_call: TRBD1
v_call: TRBV27
j_call: TRBJ1-1

cdr3_aa: CASRPDRGEGYTF
cdr3_nt: TGTGCCAGCAGACCCGACAGGGGGGAGGGCTACACCTTC
clone_size: few
d_call: TRBD1
v_call: TRBV6-1
j_call: TRBJ1-2

cdr3_aa: CASSLGEGWANVLTF
cdr3_nt: TGTGCCAGCAGCTTGGGCGAAGGCTGGGCCAACGTCCTGACTTTC
clone_size: .
d_call: .
v_call: TRBV7-6
j_call: TRBJ2-6

cdr3_aa: CASSDSLYTEAFF
cdr3_nt: TGTGCCAGCAGTGACAGTTTGTACACTGAAGCTTTCTTT
clone_size: once
d_call: .
v_call: TRBV27
j_call: TRBJ1-1

cdr3_aa: CASSPRAGDYEQYF
cdr3_nt: TGTGCCAGCAGCCCAAGGGCGGGAGACTACGAGCAGTACTTC
clone_size: .
d_call: TRBD2
v_call: TRBV9
j_call: TRBJ2-7

cdr3_aa: CASSSQGYQPQHF
cdr3_nt: TGTGCCAGCAGCTCACAGGGGTATCAGCCCCAGCATTTT
clone_size: .
d_call: TRBD1
v_call: TRBV13
j_call: TRBJ1-5

cdr3_aa: CASGRLTGGKSGTGELFF
cdr3_nt: TGTGCTAGTGGTAGACTGACAGGGGGCAAATCGGGCACCGGGGAGCTGTTTTTT
clone_size: .
d_call: TRBD1
v_call: TRBV12-5
j_call: TRBJ2-2